This T cell receptor beta chain emerged from a study of T cells after yellow fever vaccination (dated by TCRdb to the late 2010s). Broadly, across the study: The SMART-Seq v4 Ultra Low Input RNA kit was used to prepare libraries from fractions with low cell numbers. Blood was collected at multiple timepoints before and after primary and secondary immunization, and bulk PBMC replicates and cell subsets were isolated. Two healthy male donors made up the cohort, one aged 18 to 29 years and the other aged 30 to 40 years. To track T-cell clones before and after primary and booster YFV17D yellow fever vaccination, bulk TCR alpha and beta repertoires were sequenced longitudinally.

Trimming costs V 1 base and J 6 bases, and their ends lie 13 bases apart. The CDR3 numbers 16 residues from cysteine through phenylalanine. The DNA shown is the 48-base CDR3, in frame from base 1. The germline V gene sets CDR1 to MGHRA and CDR2 to YSYEKL. This sample's treatment or condition label indicates: live attenuated yellow fever vaccine strain. PBMCs were isolated from peripheral blood using a standard Ficoll-Paque protocol. Dynabeads CD4 and CD8 positive selection kits were used to isolate CD4 and CD8 T-cell fractions. TriZol was used to extract RNA from bulk PBMCs, CD4 and CD8 fractions, and dextramer-positive and dextramer-negative fractions. TCR cDNA was synthesized by 5'RACE template switching, which introduced a universal primer site and unique molecular identifiers. Priming of cDNA synthesis was performed from both the TCR alpha and TCR beta constant segments. Library amplification involved two PCR steps, and the second step added sample barcodes and sequencing adapters. Libraries were sequenced on Illumina HiSeq 2500 (2x100 bp) or NovaSeq (2x150 bp). In the paper's pipeline: MIGEC handled demultiplexing of reads and collapsing into UMI consensus sequences, while MiXCR performed V(D)J alignment. Vaccine-responding clonotypes were identified with edgeR using replicate PBMC samples, with FDR below 0.01 and a log2 fold change above 5 up to day 15 being required. Each bulk clonotype received a CD4 or CD8 identity based on whether the sequenced CD4 or CD8 repertoire contained that clonotype at higher abundance. TCRdb reanalyzed the raw reads on its own, using fastp at Q25 for trimming and MiXCR for clone calling, and kept in-frame beta chains. Entries are consolidated by CDR3 protein sequence, retaining the most common genes and DNA. TCRdb's processing, not the study's, gives the V and J calls here. This sample gives about 74,000 distinct CDR3 sequences in total; roughly 6.9% of them show up just once. Clones ranked in the top ten supply roughly 35% of the sample.

Broad study findings and their caveats: The secondary T-cell response was weaker than the primary response but faster, peaking on day 5 instead of day 15. A small share of clonotypes was detected in both CD4 and CD8 compartments, with the overlap likely arising from convergent recombination. Most clones expanded after primary vaccination were re-detected after the booster (around 96% of CD4 and around 86% of CD8), suggesting broad memory maintenance. Computational filtering was needed because FACS-sorted repertoires could contain abundant contaminating clonotypes from the bulk population. Only a couple of donors were included in the study, so the extent to which the findings can be generalized is limited.

This clonotype came up many times. The antigen it binds to is not known. Base-call qualities are not available, and no considerably larger clone is one nucleotide away. The source is a man between 18 and 35 years old who received the YFV17D yellow fever vaccine. The rearranged segments are TRBV4-1 and TRBJ1-6; TRBD1 might be the D gene, on 6 matching bases. The source material was CD8+ T cells sorted from PBMCs, sampled around 5 days after the first yellow fever vaccination. The CDR3 amino acid sequence is: CASSQATGFRNSPLHF. The nucleotides read TGCGCCAGCAGCCAAGCCACAGGGTTTCGTAATTCACCCCTCCACTTT.